Presented here are 19 T cell receptor beta chains from one specimen sequenced in a study of blood T cell repertoires in COVID-19 (TCRdb year 2020). The receptor library was made with the immunoSEQ multiplex PCR assay. Entries here come from immuneACCESS through TCRdb and include only in-frame sequences with V and J called. Some clones fail to appear in such tables; in the studies checked, an unresolved V gene covers under half of the shortfall, and the cause of the remainder is unknown. The sample includes just over 45,000 clones, with 87% observed a single time. The ten largest account for about 5% of the sample. Sample: peripheral blood. These receptors originate from a human donor in a cohort sampled during active COVID-19.

The rearrangement joins TRBV11-3 to TRBJ2-5; 10 bases map to TRBD2. CDR3 length: 15 amino acids. CDR1 is SGHNT, CDR2 YENEEA, per germline. With V trimmed by 8 bases and J by 4 bases, 10 bases remained unmatched. In nucleotides, the CDR3 is TGTGCCAGCTCACTTAGCGGGAGGACTGGAGAGACCCAGTACTTC. Protein product: CASSLSGRTGETQYF.

The chain is built from TRBV6-1 and TRBJ2-6; D unresolved. The CDR3 is made up of 18 amino acids. Trimming stripped 2 bases from V and 0 bases from J, with 14 bases between. The germline CDR1 and CDR2 sequences are MNHNS and SASEGT. CDR3 region: CASSETVAPFSGANVLTF. The CDR3 nucleotides read TGTGCCAGCAGTGAAACCGTAGCCCCGTTCTCTGGGGCCAACGTCCTGACTTTC.

This chain links TRBV6-6 with TRBJ2-1; 7 positions match TRBD2. Looked up from germline, CDR1 is MNHNY and CDR2 is SVGAGI (reference sequence). This CDR3 region has 14 residues. V shed 7 bases and J 6 bases; nucleotides not matched to a gene: 9. CDR3 sequence: CASTDSGYSNEQFF. The CDR3 nucleotides read TGTGCCAGCACCGATAGCGGGTATTCCAATGAGCAGTTCTTC.

This rearrangement joins TRBV18 to TRBJ2-7; TRBD1 agrees at 9 bases. CDR3 length: 17 amino acids. Germline V lookup: CDR1 KGHSH, CDR2 LQKENI. V shed 2 bases and J 2 bases; nucleotides not matched to a gene: 10. CDR3 DNA: TGTGCCAGCTCACCAGTCGGACCGGGACAGGGACCCTACGAGCAGTACTTC. It codes for CASSPVGPGQGPYEQYF.

This rearrangement joins TRBV27 to TRBJ2-3; 12 bases agree with TRBD2. Germline assignment: CDR1 MNHEY and CDR2 SMNVEV (reference sequence). The V gene end was trimmed by 5 bases and the J gene end by 2 bases; junction bases not matched to a gene: 2. This CDR3 spans 15 amino acids. The CDR3 DNA follows: TGTGCCAGCAGTGGACTAGCGGGATTCACAGATACGCAGTATTTT. Protein sequence: CASSGLAGFTDTQYF.

V gene TRBV4-3 combines with J gene TRBJ2-7; the D is unclear. Germline V gives CDR1 LGHNA, CDR2 YSLEER. The CDR3 contains 15 residues. The V gene lost 0 bases and the J gene lost 0 bases, with 9 bases spanning the gap. CDR3 coding DNA: TGCGCCAGCAGCCAAGAGGTTAGTCCCTCCTACGAGCAGTACTTC. Protein product: CASSQEVSPSYEQYF.

The chain is built from TRBV2 and TRBJ2-2; 8 bases fit TRBD1. Germline CDR1 SNHLY, CDR2 FYNNEI. J was trimmed by 6 bases and V by 5 bases; bases with no gene match: 8. CDR3 length: 15 residues. The CDR3 region is CASSFMGRGPGELFF. CDR3 coding DNA: TGTGCCAGCAGTTTTATGGGCAGGGGGCCCGGGGAGCTGTTTTTT.

This clone was detected only once. This chain connects TRBV11-2 to TRBJ2-7; the match to TRBD1 covers 8 bases. Germline trimming cut 3 bases from V and 3 bases from J; bases unmatched to any gene: 7. Germline assignment: CDR1 SGHAT and CDR2 FQNNGV. This CDR3 is 15 amino acids long. The CDR3 reads CASSFGAGGIYEQYF. The CDR3 region has the DNA TGTGCCAGCAGCTTCGGGGCAGGGGGCATCTACGAGCAGTACTTC.

This clone appeared a single time. The chain uses TRBV2 and TRBJ2-2; TRBD2 agrees at 7 bases. The CDR3 extends over 14 amino acids. Germline V gene lookup returns CDR1 SNHLY and CDR2 FYNNEI. The V and J ends lost 8 bases and 5 bases, in that order; junction bases with no gene match: 8. CDR3 sequence reads: CASRRLASTGELFF. CDR3 sequence (DNA): TGTGCCAGCCGGAGACTAGCATCGACCGGGGAGCTGTTTTTT.

V and J are TRBV11-2 and TRBJ2-1; possible D gene TRBD1, 5 bases. Germline lookup yields CDR1 SGHAT and CDR2 FQNNGV. The CDR3 consists of 12 residues. V dropped 2 bases and J dropped 8 bases, with 7 bases sitting between them. CDR3 sequence reads: CASSLQGHEQFF. Here the CDR3 DNA reads TGTGCCAGCAGCTTACAGGGCCATGAGCAGTTCTTC.

The J gene is TRBJ2-3, the V gene TRBV30; the match to TRBD2 covers 7 bases. CDR1 and CDR2 from the germline V gene are GTSNPN and SVGIG (reference sequence). The CDR3 has 13 residues. The V and J ends lost 5 bases and 6 bases, in that order; junction bases with no gene match: 8. The CDR3 coding sequence is TGTGCCTGGGGACTAGGGGTTTCTGATACGCAGTATTTT. Its protein is CAWGLGVSDTQYF.

This clone was seen more than once but under ten times. The chain links TRBV4-1 to TRBJ2-7; 9 positions agree with TRBD1. J was trimmed by 6 bases and V by 1 base; bases with no gene match: 16. CDR3 length equals 18 residues. Germline assignment: CDR1 MGHRA and CDR2 YSYEKL. CDR3 nucleotide sequence: TGCGCCAGCAGCCAAGTACCCCTCCTAAGGGGACAGGGTTCCGAGCAGTACTTC. This gives the protein CASSQVPLLRGQGSEQYF.

The chain has TRBV7-3 and TRBJ2-7, with 8 bases matching TRBD2. Germline V gene sequence: CDR1 SGHTA, CDR2 FQGTGA. J lost 3 bases, V lost 5 bases, and 3 bases had no gene match. The CDR3 has 13 residues. The CDR3: CASSLGGDYEQYF. The DNA of the CDR3 is TGTGCCAGCAGCCTCGGGGGGGACTACGAGCAGTACTTC.

The chain couples TRBV18 to TRBJ1-5; 7 bases agree with TRBD1. Trimming took 6 bases from V and 13 from J; bases not matched to a gene: 12. There are 13 residues in the CDR3. Per germline, CDR1 KGHSH and CDR2 LQKENI. CDR3 sequence (DNA): TGTGCCAGCTCCCCGACCCCAGGGGGGCAGCAGCATTTT. Its translation: CASSPTPGGQQHF.

This chain links TRBV3-1 (or the pseudogene TRBV3-2) with TRBJ1-1; D not certain. Trimming removed 7 bases at V and 5 bases at J, with 8 bases between. CDR1 and CDR2 (germline): LGHDT, YNNKEL (reference sequence). This CDR3 spans 11 amino acids. The chain's CDR3 is CASIRGTEAFF. The CDR3 bases are TGTGCCAGCATTCGGGGTACTGAAGCTTTCTTT.

The sample holds one count of this clone. The chain uses TRBV4-3 and TRBJ2-2; TRBD1 matches 7 bases. Germline V CDR1 and CDR2: LGHNA, YSLEER. CDR3 length: 16 residues. The V segment lost 4 bases and the J segment 5 bases; nucleotides outside the gene matches: 10. The CDR3 loop is CASSPGTAYTTGELFF. As DNA, the CDR3 is TGCGCCAGCAGCCCAGGGACAGCGTACACTACCGGGGAGCTGTTTTTT.

CDR3 coding DNA: TGTGCCAGCTCACCACCCGGACAGGGTCAATATGAGCAGTTCTTC. It is translated as CASSPPGQGQYEQFF. This chain joins TRBV18 and TRBJ2-1; TRBD1 matches at 8 bases. The V gene's germline CDR1 is KGHSH and CDR2 LQKENI. The CDR3 length is 15 residues. V trimming: 0 bases; J trimming: 8 bases; junction bases outside the gene matches: 6.

The chain combines TRBV19 with TRBJ2-2, with D tentatively TRBD1 (5 bases). This CDR3 spans 17 amino acids. Per the germline V gene, CDR1 is LNHDA and CDR2 is SQIVND (reference sequence). The V end lost 5 bases, the J end lost 0 bases, and 16 bases lay between the germline ends. Here the CDR3 DNA reads TGTGCCAGTAGTCTCATTGAAGGGGCGCCGAACACCGGGGAGCTGTTTTTT. It codes for CASSLIEGAPNTGELFF.

V is TRBV9 and J is TRBJ2-1; D call uncertain. This CDR3 is built from 15 residues. Germline CDR1 and CDR2: SGDLS and YYNGEE. V dropped 0 bases and J dropped 7 bases, with 14 bases sitting between them. CDR3 sequence reads: CASSVEARGRNEQFF. CDR3 in DNA: TGTGCCAGCAGCGTAGAAGCTAGAGGTCGAAATGAGCAGTTCTTC. The variable domain in full, completed from reference TRBV9 and TRBJ2-1, reads DSGVTQTPKHLITATGQRVTLRCSPRSGDLSVYWYQQSLDQGLQFLIQYYNGEERAKGNILERFSAQQFPDLHSELNLSSLELGDSALYFCASSVEARGRNEQFFGPGTRLTVL.